These 3 T cell receptor beta chains share one sample of origin, sequenced in a study of CD8+ T cells in alopecia areata listed by TCRdb under 2018. Interpreted using the paper, the treatment or condition label stands for: oral pan-JAK inhibitor, 5-10 mg twice daily. Libraries were constructed by the immunoSEQ multiplex PCR assay. RNA was extracted from all samples and reverse transcribed into cDNA, which served as template for TCR sequencing. TCRdb carries this immuneACCESS record with in-frame sequences only. Its versions omit some clonotypes, under half of them owing to an unresolved V gene in the studies checked, with the rest unexplained. The sample has about 60,000 clones on record, about half of them singletons. Around 20% of the sample is in the top ten clones. The sample in question was CD8+ T cells sorted from blood, obtained at approximately week 37, from a patient treated with tofacitinib. These receptors came from a human donor with alopecia areata.

This clone was found a few times. The V and J genes are TRBV13 and TRBJ2-5; D is possibly TRBD1 (6 bases). This CDR3 is 14 amino acids long. V shed 5 bases and J shed 0 bases, with 10 bases lying between them. Germline CDR1 PRHDT, CDR2 FYEKMQ (reference sequence). The CDR3: CASSLRQDQETQYF. The CDR3 DNA sequence: TGTGCCAGCAGCCTCAGACAGGACCAAGAGACCCAGTACTTC.

This clone occurred a few times. This chain joins TRBV4-1 and TRBJ2-7, with D perhaps matching TRBD1 or TRBD2 (5 bases each). The length of the CDR3 is 14 residues. Trimming removed 4 bases at V and 2 bases at J, with 12 bases between. CDR1 and CDR2 (germline): MGHRA, YSYEKL. The CDR3 nucleotides read TGCGCCAGCAGCCCGCGGACGGGGCCCTACGAGCAGTACTTC. Translating gives CASSPRTGPYEQYF.

CDR3 loop: CASATREQETQYF. The CDR3 bases are TGTGCCAGCGCTACTAGGGAACAAGAGACCCAGTACTTC. V is TRBV6-4 and J is TRBJ2-5; D might be TRBD2 (5 bases). Germline V gene data show CDR1 as MRHNA and CDR2 as SNTAGT. Trimming took off 8 bases at V and 2 bases at J, with 12 bases between the two ends. The CDR3 contains 13 residues.